These T cell receptor beta chains were read from a single sample in a study of shared clonotypes between healthy human individuals. Repertoires were generated with immunoSEQ multiplex PCR, while TCRdb's copy carries only in-frame clones and drops some. The repertoire includes about 610,000 clones, around 96% of them detected once, and less than 0.12% sits in the top ten. The specimen sequenced was naive CD8+ T cells sorted from blood. The receptors derive from a woman aged 25-40 years in good health. Both conserved end residues are part of each CDR3. The D gene is left open where the match is weak.

CDR3 protein: CASSLSASGSNEQFF
CDR3 DNA: TGTGCCAGCAGCTTGTCGGCTAGCGGGAGTAATGAGCAGTTCTTC
V gene: TRBV5-6
D gene: TRBD2
J gene: TRBJ2-1

CDR3 protein: CASSPTGQGTGGYTF
CDR3 DNA: TGCGCCAGCAGCCCCACGGGACAGGGGACAGGTGGCTACACCTTC
V gene: TRBV5-1
D gene: TRBD1
J gene: TRBJ1-2

CDR3 protein: CASRRTVDLASNQPQHF
CDR3 DNA: TGTGCCAGCAGGAGGACTGTCGACCTGGCGAGCAATCAGCCCCAGCATTTT
V gene: TRBV28
D gene: .
J gene: TRBJ1-5

CDR3 protein: CASSLGLVTYEQYF
CDR3 DNA: TGTGCCAGCAGCTTAGGTCTGGTAACCTACGAGCAGTACTTC
V gene: TRBV7-9
D gene: .
J gene: TRBJ2-7

CDR3 protein: CASSFSGRAQETQYF
CDR3 DNA: TGTGCCAGCAGCTTTAGCGGGAGAGCGCAAGAGACCCAGTACTTC
V gene: TRBV7-6
D gene: TRBD2
J gene: TRBJ2-5

CDR3 protein: CASSPTGARGANVLTF
CDR3 DNA: TGCGCCAGCAGCCCGACAGGGGCGAGAGGGGCCAACGTCCTGACTTTC
V gene: TRBV4-1
D gene: TRBD1
J gene: TRBJ2-6

CDR3 protein: CASSFGGSIETQYF
CDR3 DNA: TGTGCCAGCAGTTTTGGCGGGAGCATCGAGACCCAGTACTTC
V gene: TRBV28
D gene: TRBD2
J gene: TRBJ2-5

CDR3 protein: CASSGTKDYEQYF
CDR3 DNA: TGTGCCAGCTCGGGGACTAAGGACTACGAGCAGTACTTC
V gene: TRBV5-6
D gene: TRBD2
J gene: TRBJ2-7

CDR3 protein: CASSARSTGGFYEQYF
CDR3 DNA: TGCGCCAGCAGCGCTCGTTCAACAGGGGGCTTTTACGAGCAGTACTTC
V gene: TRBV4-1
D gene: TRBD1
J gene: TRBJ2-7

CDR3 protein: CATSRGLGSGGIETQYF
CDR3 DNA: TGTGCCACCAGCAGGGGCCTGGGTAGCGGGGGGATAGAGACCCAGTACTTC
V gene: TRBV15
D gene: TRBD2
J gene: TRBJ2-5

CDR3 protein: CAWSGVSGANVLTF
CDR3 DNA: TGTGCCTGGAGTGGCGTCTCTGGGGCCAACGTCCTGACTTTC
V gene: TRBV30
D gene: .
J gene: TRBJ2-6

CDR3 protein: CASSGTRTEAFF
CDR3 DNA: TGTGCCAGCAGTGGGACTAGGACTGAAGCTTTCTTT
V gene: TRBV6-5
D gene: .
J gene: TRBJ1-1

CDR3 protein: CASSTGHGETQYF
CDR3 DNA: TGTGCCAGCAGTACGGGACACGGGGAGACCCAGTACTTC
V gene: TRBV6-6
D gene: .
J gene: TRBJ2-5